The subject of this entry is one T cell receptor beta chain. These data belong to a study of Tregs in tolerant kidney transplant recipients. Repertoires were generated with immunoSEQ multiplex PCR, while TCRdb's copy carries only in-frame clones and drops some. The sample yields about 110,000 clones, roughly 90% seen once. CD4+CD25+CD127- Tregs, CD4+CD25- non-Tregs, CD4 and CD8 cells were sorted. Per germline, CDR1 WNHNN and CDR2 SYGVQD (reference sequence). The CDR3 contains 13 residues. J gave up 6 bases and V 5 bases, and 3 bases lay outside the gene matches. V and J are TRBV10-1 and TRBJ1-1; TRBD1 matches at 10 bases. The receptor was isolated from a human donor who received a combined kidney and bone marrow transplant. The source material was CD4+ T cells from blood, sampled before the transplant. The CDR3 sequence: CASSSDRGPEAFF. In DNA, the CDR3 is TGCGCCAGCAGTTCTGACAGGGGGCCTGAAGCTTTCTTT.